This TCR beta chain was recorded in a study of blood T cell repertoires in COVID-19. Only in-frame clones appear in the TCRdb table, and some are missing; sequencing was by immunoSEQ multiplex PCR. This sample has about 470,000 clones, with around 90% found just once. In assigning cohorts, the study relied on participant-reported clinical history. V lost 4 bases to trimming and J lost 7 bases; unmatched junction nucleotides: 5. Germline CDR1 is SGHRS and CDR2 is YFSETQ. The CDR3 covers 14 residues. This clonotype was sampled from a young woman who had recovered from COVID-19. The chain joins TRBV5-1 to TRBJ1-4; 9 bases line up with TRBD1. Specimen: PBMCs or T cells enriched from blood (not recorded which). CDR3 region: CASSIDRGVEKLFF. The DNA of the CDR3 is TGCGCCAGCAGCATTGACAGGGGGGTTGAAAAACTGTTTTTT.